This TCR beta chain is from a study of shared clonotypes between healthy human individuals. The V gene lost 3 bases and the J gene lost 5 bases, with 9 bases spanning the gap. Germline V CDR1 and CDR2: SGHKS, YYEKEE (reference sequence). This CDR3 region has 13 residues. Points on this clone: Its antigen is unknown.

Regarding the study as a whole: Incomplete sequencing of sorted subsets was indicated by rarefaction despite large depth. When naive CD4 clonotypes were compared across a few donors, 4% to 6.5% were shared.

This table comes from immunoSEQ multiplex PCR, and its TCRdb copy is limited to in-frame clones, with some not included. This sample has over 850,000 clones, with approximately 80% found just once. The specimen was memory CD4+ T cells from PBMCs. The subset is: CD45RA-negative fraction. This chain links TRBV5-5 with TRBJ1-5; no clear D gene. The TCR was taken from a man aged 18 to 30 in good health. Some clones in this sample may be carry-over from other donors' samples. The CDR3 DNA sequence: TGTGCCAGCAGCTCCGGGTGGGATCAGCCCCAGCATTTT. Translated, it gives CASSSGWDQPQHF.